This entry is about one TCR beta chain. These data are taken from a study of blood T cell repertoires in COVID-19. About the study: COVID-19 samples, acute and convalescent, were from the United States, Italy and Spain.

This CDR3 is built from 13 residues. V lost 3 bases, J lost 5 bases, and 13 bases lay in between. Looked up from germline, CDR1 is GTSNPN and CDR2 is SVGIG (reference sequence). Assay: immunoSEQ multiplex PCR; the TCRdb copy retains only in-frame clones and omits some. This table holds around 94,000 clones, around nine tenths found once. The sequence was obtained from a man aged 45-60 years with active or convalescent COVID-19. The chain has TRBV30 and TRBJ1-2; D is undetermined. The specimen sequenced was peripheral blood. The CDR3 DNA reads as TGTGCCTGGAGGGGCGAGGGCCGGTATGGCTACACCTTC. Protein product: CAWRGEGRYGYTF.